This entry lists 9 T cell receptor beta chains sequenced from one sample in a study of Siglec-9 on CD8 T cells in melanoma. Clones were read by immunoSEQ multiplex PCR, and TCRdb kept only the in-frame ones, dropping some. The data show more than 30,000 clones, 80% to 85% seen once. Sequencing was performed on Siglec-9- CD8+ T cells sorted from blood. These receptors originate from a human donor in good health.

This chain links TRBV4-1 with TRBJ1-4; no clear D. This CDR3 region has 18 residues. Trimming removed 1 base at V and 0 bases at J, with 15 bases between. CDR1 is MGHRA, CDR2 YSYEKL, per germline. CDR3 DNA sequence: TGCGCCAGCAGCCAAGTACGGACGGGTGTCGCAACTAATGAAAAACTGTTTTTT. Translating it yields CASSQVRTGVATNEKLFF.

The rearrangement uses TRBV7-9 and TRBJ2-7, with D possibly matching TRBD2 (6 bases). The CDR3 spans 17 residues. CDR1 is SEHNR and CDR2 is FQNEAQ in the germline V gene (reference sequence). Deletions cut 3 bases from V and 5 bases from J, with 23 bases between. In DNA form, the CDR3 reads TGTGCCAGCAGCTTGCCAGGTTCGCGACTAGTGCACGACGAGCAGTACTTC. The encoded protein is CASSLPGSRLVHDEQYF.

This clone was seen more than once but under ten times. V usage is TRBV7-8 and J usage is TRBJ1-5; D remains unclear. The CDR3 loop spans 15 amino acids. Trimming cost V 2 bases and J 7 bases, with 15 bases left between them. CDR1 is SGHVS and CDR2 is FQNEAQ in the germline V gene. CDR3 amino acids: CASSLPHGESQPQHF. In DNA, the CDR3 is TGTGCCAGCAGCTTACCCCACGGGGAAAGCCAGCCCCAGCATTTT.

The rearrangement uses TRBV10-3 and TRBJ1-3, with TRBD1 as a possible D gene (6 bases). The CDR3 sequence is 14 residues long. CDR1 is ENHRY and CDR2 is SYGVKD in the germline V gene. Trimming took off 6 bases at V and 2 bases at J, with 11 bases between the two ends. The CDR3 protein is CAIRDSSPGNTIYF. The CDR3 DNA is TGTGCCATCAGGGACAGCTCACCTGGAAACACCATATATTTT.

This clone appeared a single time. The rearrangement links TRBV10-2 to TRBJ1-2; D is undetermined. The CDR3 spans 15 residues. V lost 4 bases and J lost 4, with 16 bases in between. Looked up from germline, CDR1 is WSHSY and CDR2 is SAAADI. CDR3 amino acids: CASSVAMGESYGYTF. CDR3 DNA: TGCGCCAGCAGTGTGGCGATGGGCGAGAGCTATGGCTACACCTTC.

The V and J genes are TRBV6-5 and TRBJ1-1; D unresolved. Germline CDR1 reads MNHEY; CDR2 reads SVGAGI. This CDR3 has 13 residues. V was pared by 4 bases and J by 1 base, with 7 bases between. The CDR3 protein is CASSLARNTEAFF. In DNA, the CDR3 is TGTGCCAGCAGTTTGGCCAGGAACACTGAAGCTTTCTTT.

This chain links TRBV5-6 with TRBJ2-3; D may be TRBD2 (5 bases). The V gene's germline CDR1 is SGHDT and CDR2 YYEEEE. The CDR3 contains 14 residues. V lost 0 bases and J 2 bases, leaving 7 bases between the germline ends. Here the CDR3 DNA reads TGTGCCAGCAGCTTGGGAGGACTCACAGATACGCAGTATTTT. It encodes CASSLGGLTDTQYF.

V and J are TRBV27 and TRBJ1-2, with TRBD1 identical over 8 bases. J was trimmed by 7 bases and V by 6 bases; bases with no gene match: 7. The germline gives CDR1 MNHEY, CDR2 SMNVEV (reference sequence). This CDR3 spans 13 amino acids. In DNA, the CDR3 is TGTGCCAGCAGGTACACAGGGGGTGGTGGCTACACCTTC. Its translation is CASRYTGGGGYTF.

The chain couples TRBV5-5 to TRBJ1-4, with 7 bases fitting TRBD1. The CDR3 has 17 residues. V lost 4 bases to trimming and J lost 6 bases; unmatched junction nucleotides: 15. The germline CDR1 and CDR2 sequences are SGHKS and YYEKEE (reference sequence). The CDR3 sequence is CASSRGRGYASDEKLFF. CDR3 DNA: TGTGCCAGCAGCCGGGGCAGGGGGTATGCGTCGGATGAAAAACTGTTTTTT.